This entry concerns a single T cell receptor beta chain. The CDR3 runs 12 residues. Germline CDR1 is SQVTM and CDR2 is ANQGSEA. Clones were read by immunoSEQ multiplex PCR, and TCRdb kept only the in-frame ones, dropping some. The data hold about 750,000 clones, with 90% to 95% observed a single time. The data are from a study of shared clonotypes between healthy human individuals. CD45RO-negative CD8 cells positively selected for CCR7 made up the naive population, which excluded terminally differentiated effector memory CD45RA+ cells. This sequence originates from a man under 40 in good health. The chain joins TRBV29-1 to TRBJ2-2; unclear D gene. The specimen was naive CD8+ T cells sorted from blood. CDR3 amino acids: CSRRSDTGELFF. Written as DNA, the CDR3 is TGCAGTAGAAGGAGTGATACCGGGGAGCTGTTTTTT.